This T cell receptor (beta chain) was observed in a study of blood T cell repertoires in COVID-19. The ends lost 5 bases at V and 8 bases at J; junction bases unmatched: 0. CDR3 length: 14 residues. Germline values: CDR1 LGHDT, CDR2 YNNKEL (reference sequence). Repertoires were generated with immunoSEQ multiplex PCR, while TCRdb's copy carries only in-frame clones and drops some. Among a few hundred thousand clones listed, about 88% were seen once. The source material was PBMCs or T cells enriched from blood (not recorded which). This receptor was obtained from a woman aged 18-30 years who had been exposed to COVID-19. V is TRBV3-1 (or the pseudogene TRBV3-2) and J is TRBJ2-1, with TRBD2 identical over 16 bases. The CDR3 bases are TGTGCCAGCAGCGGGACTAGCGGGGGGGATGAGCAGTTCTTC. Its protein product is CASSGTSGGDEQFF.